These 22 T cell receptor beta chains originate from one sample sequenced in a study of shared clonotypes between healthy human individuals. Assay: immunoSEQ multiplex PCR; the TCRdb copy retains only in-frame clones and omits some. The sample shows millions of clones, approximately 95% of them seen only once. Sequencing was carried out using naive CD4+ T cells sorted from blood. Subset described: CD45RA+ positively selected. These receptor sequences come from a man aged 18 to 35 in good health.

This clone was seen a single time. The V and J genes are TRBV6-6 and TRBJ1-5; unclear D gene. Trimming took off 4 bases at V and 3 bases at J, with 4 bases between the two ends. Germline CDR1 and CDR2: MNHNY and SVGAGI (reference sequence). CDR3 length: 12 residues. The CDR3 DNA follows: TGTGCCAGCAGTTCGACCAATCAGCCCCAGCATTTT. Amino acid sequence: CASSSTNQPQHF.

This chain connects TRBV6-5 to TRBJ2-6; D unresolved. Germline V gene sequence: CDR1 MNHEY, CDR2 SVGAGI. Deletions cut 3 bases from V and 6 bases from J, with 15 bases between. The CDR3 loop spans 16 amino acids. Here the CDR3 reads CASSYSVALKANVLTF. CDR3 bases: TGTGCCAGCAGTTATTCAGTCGCTCTTAAGGCCAACGTCCTGACTTTC.

The rearrangement links TRBV28 to TRBJ1-2; D is perhaps TRBD1 (5 bases). From germline, CDR1 is MDHEN and CDR2 SYDVKM. The CDR3 has 14 amino acids. The ends were cut back, 3 bases at V and 4 bases at J, with 12 bases in the middle. The CDR3 bases are TGTGCCAGCAGTTTTAAGGGGCGAGGCTATGGCTACACCTTC. It is translated as CASSFKGRGYGYTF.

About this clone: Only one base separates this from a far larger clonotype, so it likely reflects a read error. The chain recombines TRBV6-6 with TRBJ2-7; the D gene is possibly TRBD2 (7 bases). V was trimmed by 2 bases and J by 2 bases, leaving 10 bases between them. The length of the CDR3 is 14 residues. Germline CDR1 is MNHNY and CDR2 is SVGAGI (reference sequence). The chain's CDR3 is CASSYGGAPYEQYF. As DNA, the CDR3 is TGTGCCAGCAGTTACGGGGGGGCCCCCTACGAGCAGTACTTC.

To note about this clone: In the same sample, other DNA sequences code for this CDR3. This chain joins TRBV10-3 and TRBJ2-1, with 13 nucleotides matching TRBD2. Germline V gene lookup returns CDR1 ENHRY and CDR2 SYGVKD. The CDR3 consists of 16 residues. Germline trimming cut 4 bases from V and 0 bases from J; bases unmatched to any gene: 0. The chain's CDR3 is CAISGLAGGSYNEQFF. CDR3 sequence (DNA): TGTGCCATCAGTGGACTAGCGGGGGGCTCCTACAATGAGCAGTTCTTC.

This sequence joins TRBV18 and TRBJ2-2, with 10 positions matching TRBD1. J gave up 3 bases and V 4 bases, and 14 bases lay outside the gene matches. Germline V gene sequence: CDR1 KGHSH, CDR2 LQKENI. The CDR3 runs 19 residues. The CDR3 is CASSRATGGASPYTGELFF. CDR3 in DNA: TGTGCCAGCTCACGGGCGACAGGGGGCGCTTCTCCGTACACCGGGGAGCTGTTTTTT.

This clone was seen a few times. The V gene is TRBV9, the J gene TRBJ1-6, with D unclear. The germline V and J ends were trimmed by 0 bases and 2 bases, with 3 bases remaining between them. The CDR3 consists of 14 residues. Germline-derived CDR1 and CDR2 are SGDLS and YYNGEE. The CDR3 DNA is TGTGCCAGCAGCGTAGATCCCTATAATTCACCCCTCCACTTT. As protein: CASSVDPYNSPLHF. Combining the CDR3 with reference TRBV9 and TRBJ1-6 gives the whole variable domain DSGVTQTPKHLITATGQRVTLRCSPRSGDLSVYWYQQSLDQGLQFLIQYYNGEERAKGNILERFSAQQFPDLHSELNLSSLELGDSALYFCASSVDPYNSPLHFGNGTRLTVT.

The chain joins TRBV5-6 to TRBJ2-6, with 7 bases fitting TRBD2. Germline V gives CDR1 SGHDT, CDR2 YYEEEE. V was pared by 1 base and J by 3 bases, with 1 base of the junction left unmatched. The CDR3 is 15 residues long. The CDR3: CASSLLAVGANVLTF. The CDR3 DNA is TGTGCCAGCAGCTTGCTAGCGGTTGGGGCCAACGTCCTGACTTTC.

The J gene is TRBJ2-2, the V gene TRBV6-1; a possible D gene is TRBD2 (5 bases). This CDR3 is built from 15 residues. Germline V gene data show CDR1 as MNHNS and CDR2 as SASEGT. Trimming pared 7 bases from V and 3 bases from J, leaving 15 bases between. The CDR3 region is CASTPSGKHTGELFF. The CDR3 DNA reads as TGTGCCAGCACCCCGTCCGGGAAACACACCGGGGAGCTGTTTTTT.

Remarks on this clone: The same CDR3 also results from other DNA sequences found in this sample. J is TRBJ1-1 and V is TRBV19; D gene unclear. V lost 0 bases and J lost 8, with 7 bases in between. CDR1 and CDR2 from the germline V gene are LNHDA and SQIVND (reference sequence). This CDR3 comprises 12 residues. Here the CDR3 DNA reads TGTGCCAGTAGTATAGAAGGGAGGGAAGCTTTCTTT. This codes for CASSIEGREAFF. Complete variable domain (other parts from reference TRBV19 and TRBJ1-1): DGGITQSPKYLFRKEGQNVTLSCEQNLNHDAMYWYRQDPGQGLRLIYYSQIVNDFQKGDIAEGYSVSREKKESFPLTVTSAQKNPTAFYLCASSIEGREAFFGQGTRLTVV.

CDR3: CASKVLAAGTEAFF. CDR3 nucleotides: TGTGCCAGCAAGGTCCTCGCCGCGGGAACTGAAGCTTTCTTT. V usage is TRBV7-8 and J usage is TRBJ1-1; D gene unclear. Trimming removed 7 bases at V and 5 bases at J, with 17 bases between. Germline CDR1 reads SGHVS; CDR2 reads FQNEAQ. This CDR3 has 14 amino acids.

In its sample, this clone was seen once. The rearrangement links TRBV2 to TRBJ1-2; 8 positions agree with TRBD1. After removal of 7 bases from V and 6 bases from J, the junction contained 13 bases not matched to a gene. Germline loops: CDR1 SNHLY, CDR2 FYNNEI. CDR3 length equals 15 residues. CDR3 coding DNA: TGTGCCAGCAACGTCGACGTAGGACAGGGACATGGCTACACCTTC. Translated, it gives CASNVDVGQGHGYTF.

The chain joins TRBV28 to TRBJ1-1, with TRBD1 matching 7 bases. The CDR3 loop spans 15 amino acids. V lost 8 bases and J lost 1; bases outside the gene matches: 10. The V gene's germline CDR1 is MDHEN and CDR2 SYDVKM. CDR3 loop: CASLPGGAANTEAFF. The CDR3 bases are TGTGCCAGCTTACCAGGGGGGGCCGCGAACACTGAAGCTTTCTTT.

The CDR3, as DNA: TGTGCCAGCAGCGGATACGGTAGCGGGATTCAAGAGACCCAGTACTTC. Amino acid sequence: CASSGYGSGIQETQYF. V usage is TRBV9 and J usage is TRBJ2-5, with TRBD2 matching over 8 bases. V was clipped by 3 bases and J by 2 bases; unmatched bases: 9. This CDR3 comprises 16 residues. The germline CDR1 and CDR2 sequences are SGDLS and YYNGEE.

With regard to this clone: Other DNA sequences in the same sample also yield this CDR3. The rearrangement joins TRBV29-1 to TRBJ2-7; 8 bases match TRBD1. The V gene's germline CDR1 is SQVTM and CDR2 ANQGSEA. V trimming: 6 bases; J trimming: 2 bases; junction bases outside the gene matches: 3. The CDR3 is 12 residues long. Written as DNA, the CDR3 is TGCAGCGTCGGACAGGGCACCTACGAGCAGTACTTC. As protein: CSVGQGTYEQYF.

V is TRBV10-2 and J is TRBJ2-7; D is perhaps TRBD2 (6 bases). CDR1 is WSHSY, CDR2 SAAADI, per germline. Trimming took off 2 bases at V and 11 bases at J, with 13 bases between the two ends. The CDR3 extends over 12 amino acids. The DNA for the CDR3 is TGCGCCAGCAGTGAGCTGGAGGGCGTGGAGTACTTC. As protein: CASSELEGVEYF.

The chain joins TRBV9 to TRBJ2-3, with D possibly TRBD2 on 5 matching bases. Looked up from germline, CDR1 is SGDLS and CDR2 is YYNGEE. The CDR3 sequence is 14 residues long. The V and J ends lost 7 bases and 5 bases respectively, with 17 bases between them. CDR3: CASFGGGLGDTQYF. The CDR3 DNA reads TGTGCCAGCTTTGGAGGAGGTCTAGGAGATACGCAGTATTTT.

The chain is built from TRBV2 and TRBJ2-2; possibly TRBD2 for D (5 bases). The germline gives CDR1 SNHLY, CDR2 FYNNEI. This CDR3 comprises 13 residues. V lost 6 bases and J 4 bases, leaving 9 bases between the germline ends. This CDR3 reads CASSRTSTGELFF. The CDR3 DNA reads TGTGCCAGCAGCCGAACTAGCACCGGGGAGCTGTTTTTT.

As regards this clone: A read error may produce the germline difference seen at one junction end. The J gene is TRBJ2-5, the V gene TRBV7-7; D might be TRBD1 (7 bases). The germline V gene encodes CDR1 SSHAT and CDR2 FNYEAQ (reference sequence). This CDR3 spans 12 amino acids. The CDR3 DNA is TGTGCTAGCAGTTCCCCAGGGGGAGGCCAGTACTTC. Translation: CASSSPGGGQYF.

The chain has TRBV10-1 and TRBJ2-3, with 10 bases aligning to TRBD2. The J segment lost 10 bases and the V segment lost 0 bases, leaving 7 bases of the junction unmatched. This CDR3 has 15 residues. Germline CDR1 and CDR2: WNHNN and SYGVQD (reference sequence). The CDR3 here is CASSESGSSGRSQYF. CDR3 in DNA: TGCGCCAGCAGTGAGTCGGGTAGTAGCGGGAGGTCGCAGTATTTT.

This clone was counted a single time. The chain uses TRBV14 and TRBJ1-1; possibly TRBD1 for D (6 bases). V was pared by 0 bases and J by 5 bases, with 16 bases between. Per germline, CDR1 SGHDN and CDR2 FVKESK. This CDR3 comprises 16 residues. As DNA, the CDR3 is TGTGCCAGCAGCCAAGATCGGTTTAGGGGGGTGACTGAAGCTTTCTTT. Protein sequence: CASSQDRFRGVTEAFF.

This rearrangement joins TRBV18 to TRBJ2-7; maybe TRBD1 (6 bases). Between the trimmed V and J ends, which lost 4 bases and 3 bases, there was a span of 13 bases. CDR3 size: 14 residues. Germline V lookup: CDR1 KGHSH, CDR2 LQKENI. Written as DNA, the CDR3 is TGTGCCAGCTCACGTCCCGGACAGAACTACGAGCAGTACTTC. As protein: CASSRPGQNYEQYF.